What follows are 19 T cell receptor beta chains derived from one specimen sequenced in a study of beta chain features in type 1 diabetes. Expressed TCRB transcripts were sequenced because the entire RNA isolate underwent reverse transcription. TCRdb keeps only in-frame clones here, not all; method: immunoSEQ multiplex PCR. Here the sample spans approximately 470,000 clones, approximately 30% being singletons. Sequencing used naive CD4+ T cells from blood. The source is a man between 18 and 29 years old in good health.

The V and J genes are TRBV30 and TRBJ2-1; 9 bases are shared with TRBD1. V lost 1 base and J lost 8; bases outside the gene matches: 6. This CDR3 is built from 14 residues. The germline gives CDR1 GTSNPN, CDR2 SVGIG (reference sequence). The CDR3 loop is CAWSAPRTGDEQFF. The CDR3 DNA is TGTGCCTGGAGTGCCCCGCGGACAGGGGATGAGCAGTTCTTC.

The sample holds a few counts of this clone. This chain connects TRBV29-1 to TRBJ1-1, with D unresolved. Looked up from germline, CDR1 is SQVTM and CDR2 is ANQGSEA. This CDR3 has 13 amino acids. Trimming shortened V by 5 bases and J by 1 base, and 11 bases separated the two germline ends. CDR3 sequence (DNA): TGCAGCGTTTGGGGTTACGGGAACACTGAAGCTTTCTTT. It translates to CSVWGYGNTEAFF. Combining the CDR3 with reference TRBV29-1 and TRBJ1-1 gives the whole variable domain SAVISQKPSRDICQRGTSLTIQCQVDSQVTMMFWYRQQPGQSLTLIATANQGSEATYESGFVIDKFPISRPNLTFSTLTVSNMSPEDSSIYLCSVWGYGNTEAFFGQGTRLTVV.

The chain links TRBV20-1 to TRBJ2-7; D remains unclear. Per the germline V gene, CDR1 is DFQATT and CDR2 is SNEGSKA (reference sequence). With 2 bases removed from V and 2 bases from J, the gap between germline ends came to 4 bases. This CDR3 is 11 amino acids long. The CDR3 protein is CSARSAYEQYF. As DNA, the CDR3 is TGCAGTGCTAGATCGGCCTACGAGCAGTACTTC.

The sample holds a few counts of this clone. CDR3 sequence reads: CAISERTSGVNNEQFF. The CDR3 DNA reads as TGTGCCATCAGTGAGAGGACTAGCGGGGTCAACAATGAGCAGTTCTTC. The chain couples TRBV10-3 to TRBJ2-1; 12 nucleotides line up with TRBD2. This CDR3 contains 16 residues. Trimming removed 2 bases from V and 5 bases from J; junction bases left unmatched: 4. Germline CDR1 reads ENHRY; CDR2 reads SYGVKD.

The CDR3 sequence: CASKGLDTQYF. The CDR3 DNA sequence: TGTGCCAGCAAAGGGCTAGATACGCAGTATTTT. V usage is TRBV2 and J usage is TRBJ2-3; D not certain. V lost 7 bases and J lost 5, with 7 bases in between. In germline, CDR1 is SNHLY, CDR2 FYNNEI. CDR3 length equals 11 residues.

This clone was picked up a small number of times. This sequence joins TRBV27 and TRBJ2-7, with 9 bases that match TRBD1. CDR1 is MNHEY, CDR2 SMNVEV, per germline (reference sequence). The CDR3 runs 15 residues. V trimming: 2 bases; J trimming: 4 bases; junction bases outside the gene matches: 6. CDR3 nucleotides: TGTGCCAGCAGTTTAGGGGACAGGGAGGTGTACGAGCAGTACTTC. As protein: CASSLGDREVYEQYF.

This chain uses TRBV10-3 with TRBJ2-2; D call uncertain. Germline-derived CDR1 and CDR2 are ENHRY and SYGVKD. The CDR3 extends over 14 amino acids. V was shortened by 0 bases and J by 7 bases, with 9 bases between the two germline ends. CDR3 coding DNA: TGTGCCATCAGTGAGTCTCAGGAGATCGGGGAGCTGTTTTTT. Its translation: CAISESQEIGELFF.

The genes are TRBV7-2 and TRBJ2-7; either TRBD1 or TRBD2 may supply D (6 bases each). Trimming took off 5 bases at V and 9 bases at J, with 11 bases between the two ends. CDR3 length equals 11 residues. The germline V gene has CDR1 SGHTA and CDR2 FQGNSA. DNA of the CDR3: TGTGCCAGCAGCCTACCGGGGGCGCAGTACTTC. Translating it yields CASSLPGAQYF.

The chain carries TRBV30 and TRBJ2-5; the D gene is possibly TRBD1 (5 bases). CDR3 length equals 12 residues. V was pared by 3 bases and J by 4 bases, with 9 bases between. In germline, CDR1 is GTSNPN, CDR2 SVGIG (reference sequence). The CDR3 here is CAWRSQGETQYF. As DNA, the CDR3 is TGTGCCTGGAGATCCCAGGGAGAGACCCAGTACTTC.

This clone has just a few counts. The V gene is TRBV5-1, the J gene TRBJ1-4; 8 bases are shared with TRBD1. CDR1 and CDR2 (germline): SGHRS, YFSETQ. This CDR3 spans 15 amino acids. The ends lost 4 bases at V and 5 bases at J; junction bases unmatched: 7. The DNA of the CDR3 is TGCGCCAGCAGCGGACAGGGTCTCAGGAATGAAAAACTGTTTTTT. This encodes CASSGQGLRNEKLFF.

In DNA form, the CDR3 reads TGTGCCAGCAGCTTAGAATTGGGCGGACGCTATGGCTACACCTTC. This sequence encodes CASSLELGGRYGYTF. The rearrangement links TRBV7-2 to TRBJ1-2; no clear D. Germline V gives CDR1 SGHTA, CDR2 FQGNSA. CDR3 length: 15 amino acids. V dropped 1 base and J dropped 4 bases, with 13 bases sitting between them. Full variable domain (rest looked up from reference TRBV7-2 and TRBJ1-2): GAGVSQSPSNKVTEKGKDVELRCDPISGHTALYWYRQSLGQGLEFLIYFQGNSAPDKSGLPSDRFSAERTGGSVSTLTIQRTQQEDSAVYLCASSLELGGRYGYTFGSGTRLTVV.

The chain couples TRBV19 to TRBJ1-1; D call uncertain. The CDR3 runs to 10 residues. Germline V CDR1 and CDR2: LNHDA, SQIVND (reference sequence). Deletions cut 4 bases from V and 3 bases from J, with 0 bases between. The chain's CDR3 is CASSNTEAFF. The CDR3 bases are TGTGCCAGTAGTAACACTGAAGCTTTCTTT.

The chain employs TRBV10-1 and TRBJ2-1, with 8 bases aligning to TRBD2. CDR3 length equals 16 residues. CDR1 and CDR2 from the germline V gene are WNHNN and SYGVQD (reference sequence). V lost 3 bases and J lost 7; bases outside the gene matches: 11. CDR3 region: CASSDIPGGPRNEQFF. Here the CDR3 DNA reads TGCGCCAGCAGTGATATTCCGGGAGGGCCGCGTAATGAGCAGTTCTTC.

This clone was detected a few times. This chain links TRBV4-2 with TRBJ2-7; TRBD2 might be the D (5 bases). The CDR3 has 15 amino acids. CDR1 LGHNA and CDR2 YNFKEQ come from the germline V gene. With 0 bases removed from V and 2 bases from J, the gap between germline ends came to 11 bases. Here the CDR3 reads CASSQEQVGAYEQYF. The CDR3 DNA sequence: TGTGCCAGCAGCCAAGAGCAGGTCGGGGCCTACGAGCAGTACTTC.

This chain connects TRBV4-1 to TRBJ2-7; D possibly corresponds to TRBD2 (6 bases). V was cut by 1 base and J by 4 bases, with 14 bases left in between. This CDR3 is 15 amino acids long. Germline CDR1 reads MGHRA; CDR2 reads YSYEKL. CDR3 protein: CASSQATGDAYEQYF. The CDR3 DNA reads TGCGCCAGCAGCCAAGCTACGGGAGACGCGTACGAGCAGTACTTC.

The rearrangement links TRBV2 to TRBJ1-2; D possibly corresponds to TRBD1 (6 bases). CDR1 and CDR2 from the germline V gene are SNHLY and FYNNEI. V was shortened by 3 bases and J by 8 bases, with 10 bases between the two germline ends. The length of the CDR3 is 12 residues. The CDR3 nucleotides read TGTGCCAGCAGTGAGGACCAGGGGGGCTACACCTTC. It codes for CASSEDQGGYTF. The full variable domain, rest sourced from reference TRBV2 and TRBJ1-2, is EPEVTQTPSHQVTQMGQEVILRCVPISNHLYFYWYRQILGQKVEFLVSFYNNEISEKSEIFDDQFSVERPDGSNFTLKIRSTKLEDSAMYFCASSEDQGGYTFGSGTRLTVV.

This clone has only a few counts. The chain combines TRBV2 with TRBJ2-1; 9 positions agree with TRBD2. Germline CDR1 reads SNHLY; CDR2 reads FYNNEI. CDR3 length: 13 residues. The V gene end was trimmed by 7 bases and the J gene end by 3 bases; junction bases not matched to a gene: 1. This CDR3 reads CASMTSGYNEQFF. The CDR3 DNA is TGTGCCAGCATGACTAGCGGCTACAATGAGCAGTTCTTC.

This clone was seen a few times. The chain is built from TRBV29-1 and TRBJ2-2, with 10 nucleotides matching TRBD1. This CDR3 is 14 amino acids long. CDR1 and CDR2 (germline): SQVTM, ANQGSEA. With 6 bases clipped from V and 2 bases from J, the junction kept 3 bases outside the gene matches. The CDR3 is CSVDRGYNTGELFF. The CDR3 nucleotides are TGCAGCGTGGACAGGGGGTACAACACCGGGGAGCTGTTTTTT.

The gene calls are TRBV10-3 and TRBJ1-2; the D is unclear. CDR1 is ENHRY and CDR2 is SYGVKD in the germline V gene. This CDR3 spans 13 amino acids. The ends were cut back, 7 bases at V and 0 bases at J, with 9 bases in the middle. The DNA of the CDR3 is TGTGCCATCACCGAACATCCTAACTATGGCTACACCTTC. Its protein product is CAITEHPNYGYTF.